This T cell receptor beta chain was recovered during a study of T-cell memory formation after mild COVID-19. The study's findings and limits: The authors did not confirm SARS-CoV-2 specificity of second-wave clones peaking day 37. Whereas later expanders leaned CD4+, clones contracting day 15 to 85 showed a balanced CD4/CD8 makeup.

This clonotype was seen a handful of times. As yet, its antigen is unknown. Researchers used 5'RACE with constant-segment primers to make TCR alpha and TCR beta cDNA libraries that carry sample barcodes and UMIs. Each CDR3 protein is one row after TCRdb ran MiXCR on the 5' RACE reads. This table holds 98,000 or so distinct CDR3 sequences, 18% found once. Germline V gene data show CDR1 as SGHTA and CDR2 as FQGNSA. This CDR3 region has 16 residues. V shed 2 bases, J shed 2 bases, and the junction held 7 bases outside the gene matches. The clonotype originates from a man aged 18 to 30 who had mild COVID-19 (a few samples of this study predate the infection). Cell type and time point are not known. Sequencing used PBMCs or a T cell subset sorted from them (not recorded which). This chain links TRBV7-2 with TRBJ2-7; 9 bases are shared with TRBD1. CDR3 sequence: CASSLSGTGIPYEQYF. The CDR3 region has the DNA TGTGCCAGCAGCTTAAGTGGGACAGGGATCCCCTACGAGCAGTACTTC.